The source of this TCR beta chain is a study of blood T cell repertoires in COVID-19. Germline loops: CDR1 SGHKS, CDR2 YYEKEE (reference sequence). The CDR3 runs to 18 residues. Trimming removed 0 bases from V and 3 bases from J; junction bases left unmatched: 5. The authors' processing: Nucleated cell counts were estimated from reference gene primer amplification. Profiling relied on immunoSEQ multiplex PCR, and the TCRdb table lists in-frame clones only, not all of them. D and trimming were read from the DNA, whereas the V and J calls and clone size are those reported in that table. The sample shows a few hundred thousand clones, approximately 85% of them seen only once.

Sequenced input: peripheral blood. The clonotype comes from a woman in her 30s with acute or convalescent COVID-19. This rearrangement joins TRBV5-5 to TRBJ2-6; 11 positions agree with TRBD2. CDR3 sequence (DNA): TGTGCCAGCAGCTTGGGACTAGCGGGAATTAGTGGGGCCAACGTCCTGACTTTC. It translates to CASSLGLAGISGANVLTF.